Sequencing of this T cell receptor (beta chain) was carried out in a study of technical replicates of blood from a handful of donors. There are 15 residues in the CDR3. The V and J ends lost 1 base and 3 bases, in that order; junction bases with no gene match: 3. The germline CDR1 and CDR2 sequences are PRHDT and FYEKMQ (reference sequence). The assay was immunoSEQ multiplex PCR, and TCRdb's table has in-frame clones only and misses some. This table has 80,000 to 100,000 clones, about 96% appearing once. The clonotype was recovered from a human donor in good health. The sample taken for sequencing was T cells isolated from PBMCs. The rearrangement joins TRBV13 to TRBJ2-7; 10 bases are a match to TRBD2. Here the CDR3 reads CASSLVSGRDYEQYF. CDR3 DNA: TGTGCCAGCAGCTTAGTCAGCGGGAGGGACTACGAGCAGTACTTC.